The T cell receptor beta chain described here comes from a study of blood T cell repertoires in COVID-19. Study in general: Both acute and convalescent COVID-19 samples were obtained from the United States, Italy and Spain. Sample material is recorded as cDNA or gDNA derived from T cells, B-cell-depleted T cells, or PBMCs.

In the study's own analysis: Reference gene primer amplification yielded estimated nucleated cell counts. Generated by immunoSEQ multiplex PCR, the TCRdb table keeps only in-frame clones and is missing some. V and J calls and clone size are given by that table; D and trimming were obtained from the DNA. The data contain about 270,000 clones, approximately 85% of them singletons. The CDR3 spans 16 residues. Looked up from germline, CDR1 is KGHSH and CDR2 is LQKENI. V lost 5 bases and J lost 0, with 13 bases in between. The chain links TRBV18 to TRBJ1-4; D unresolved. Input material: peripheral blood. The receptor's source is a woman in her seventies with acute or convalescent COVID-19. The CDR3 loop reads CASSEGSIATNEKLFF. The CDR3 nucleotides read TGTGCCAGCTCAGAGGGAAGTATTGCAACTAATGAAAAACTGTTTTTT.